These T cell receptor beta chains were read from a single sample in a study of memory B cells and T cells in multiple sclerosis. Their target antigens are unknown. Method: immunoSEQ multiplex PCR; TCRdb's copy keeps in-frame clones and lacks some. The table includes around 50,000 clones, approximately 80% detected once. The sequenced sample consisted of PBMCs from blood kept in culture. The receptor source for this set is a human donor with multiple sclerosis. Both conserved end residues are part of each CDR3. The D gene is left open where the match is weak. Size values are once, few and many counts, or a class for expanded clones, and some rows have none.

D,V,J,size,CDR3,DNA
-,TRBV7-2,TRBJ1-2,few,CASSLEAGANYGYTF,TGTGCCAGCAGCTTAGAGGCGGGAGCTAACTATGGCTACACCTTC
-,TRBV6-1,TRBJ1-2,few,CASSEEGPYYGYTF,TGTGCCAGCAGTGAAGAGGGTCCCTACTATGGCTACACCTTC
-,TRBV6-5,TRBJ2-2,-,CASSPPGRHGELFF,TGTGCCAGCAGTCCCCCAGGGAGGCACGGGGAGCTGTTTTTT
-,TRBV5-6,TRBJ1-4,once,CASSLSRVQEKLFF,TGTGCCAGCAGCTTGAGCAGGGTACAAGAAAAACTGTTTTTT
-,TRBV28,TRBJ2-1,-,CASKEGGNSYNEQFF,TGTGCCAGCAAAGAAGGGGGAAACTCCTACAATGAGCAGTTCTTC
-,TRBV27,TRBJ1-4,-,CASSPLGWEAEKLFF,TGTGCCAGCAGCCCTCTGGGGTGGGAGGCTGAAAAACTGTTTTTT
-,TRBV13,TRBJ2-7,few,CASSLPPRAYEQYF,TGTGCCAGCAGCTTACCTCCTCGAGCCTACGAGCAGTACTTC
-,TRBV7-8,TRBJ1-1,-,CASSLAVRKNTEAFF,TGTGCCAGCAGCTTAGCGGTTCGAAAGAACACTGAAGCTTTCTTT
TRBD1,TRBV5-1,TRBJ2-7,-,CASSHGTGNSYEQYF,TGCGCCAGCAGCCACGGGACAGGGAACTCCTACGAGCAGTACTTC
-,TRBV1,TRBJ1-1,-,CTSSLTGGGTEAFF,TGCACCAGCAGCCTGACAGGGGGAGGCACTGAAGCTTTCTTT
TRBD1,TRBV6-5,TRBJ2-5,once,CASSYRTGEKTQYF,TGTGCCAGCAGTTACCGGACAGGGGAAAAGACCCAGTACTTC
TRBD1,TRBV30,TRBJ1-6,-,CAWRQRQGDSSSYNSPLHF,TGTGCCTGGAGACAGCGACAGGGGGATTCAAGCTCCTATAATTCACCCCTCCACTTT
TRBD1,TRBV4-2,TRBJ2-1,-,CASSRGTGSGNEQFF,TGTGCCAGCAGCCGAGGGACAGGGAGTGGCAATGAGCAGTTCTTC
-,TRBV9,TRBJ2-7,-,CASSGAGTGDEQYF,TGTGCCAGCAGCGGGGCGGGGACGGGTGACGAGCAGTACTTC
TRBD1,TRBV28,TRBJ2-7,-,CASSWTGGEQYF,TGTGCCAGCAGCTGGACAGGGGGAGAGCAGTACTTC
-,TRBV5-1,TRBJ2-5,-,CASSLGQVNKETQYF,TGCGCCAGCAGCTTGGGACAGGTCAATAAAGAGACCCAGTACTTC
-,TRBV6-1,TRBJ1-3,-,CASKVRTSGNTIYF,TGTGCCAGCAAAGTACGAACCTCTGGAAACACCATATATTTT
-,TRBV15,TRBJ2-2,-,CATSRDRQGVTGELFF,TGTGCCACCAGCAGAGATCGGCAGGGAGTAACCGGGGAGCTGTTTTTT
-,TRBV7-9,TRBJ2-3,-,CASSLKTGTTDTQYF,TGTGCCAGCAGCTTGAAAACCGGAACCACAGATACGCAGTATTTT
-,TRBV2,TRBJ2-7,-,CASNYEQYF,TGTGCCAGCAACTACGAGCAGTACTTC
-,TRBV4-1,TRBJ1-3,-,CASSLDSLSGNTIYF,TGCGCCAGCAGCCTCGACAGTCTCTCTGGAAACACCATATATTTT
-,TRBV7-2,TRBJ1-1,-,CASSLAPNTEAFF,TGTGCCAGCAGCCTTGCGCCGAACACTGAAGCTTTCTTT
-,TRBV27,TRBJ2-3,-,CASSFQAGATDTQYF,TGTGCCAGCAGTTTTCAGGCGGGGGCCACAGATACGCAGTATTTT
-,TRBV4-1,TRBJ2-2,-,CASSRRGEDPTGELFF,TGCGCCAGCAGCCGCAGAGGGGAAGATCCCACCGGGGAGCTGTTTTTT
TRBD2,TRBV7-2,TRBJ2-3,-,CASSLAAAGGHQYF,TGTGCCAGCAGCTTAGCTGCAGCGGGGGGACATCAGTATTTT
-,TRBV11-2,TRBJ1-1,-,CASSFEGRAGTEAFF,TGTGCCAGCAGCTTCGAAGGCAGGGCTGGCACTGAAGCTTTCTTT
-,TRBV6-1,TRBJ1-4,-,CASSAGLQGFNEKLFF,TGTGCCAGCAGTGCCGGATTACAGGGATTTAATGAAAAACTGTTTTTT
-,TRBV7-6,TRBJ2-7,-,CASSLTGDEQYF,TGTGCCAGCAGCTTAACAGGAGACGAGCAGTACTTC
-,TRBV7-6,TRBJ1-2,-,CASSLSIAGPEPRANYGYTF,TGTGCCAGCAGCTTATCCATTGCGGGACCCGAACCCCGCGCTAACTATGGCTACACCTTC
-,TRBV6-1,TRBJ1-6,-,CASSAMINPFGNSPLHF,TGTGCCAGCAGTGCCATGATTAACCCTTTCGGAAATTCACCCCTCCACTTT
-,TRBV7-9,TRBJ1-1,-,CASSLNTDTEAFF,TGTGCCAGCAGCTTAAACACTGACACTGAAGCTTTCTTT
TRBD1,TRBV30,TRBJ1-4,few,CAWSEATGQINEKLFF,TGTGCCTGGAGCGAGGCGACAGGGCAGATTAATGAAAAACTGTTTTTT
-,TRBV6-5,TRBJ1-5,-,CASRKGGNQPQHF,TGTGCCAGCCGAAAGGGGGGGAATCAGCCCCAGCATTTT
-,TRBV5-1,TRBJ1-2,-,CASSLKGPRSSSNYGYTF,TGCGCCAGCAGTCTTAAGGGACCCCGGAGTTCTTCTAACTATGGCTACACCTTC
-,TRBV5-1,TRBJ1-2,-,CASSLGQGIYYGYTF,TGCGCCAGCAGCTTGGGTCAGGGGATCTACTATGGCTACACCTTC
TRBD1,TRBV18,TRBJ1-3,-,CASSPRTGDGNTIYF,TGTGCCAGCTCACCTCGGACAGGAGATGGAAACACCATATATTTT
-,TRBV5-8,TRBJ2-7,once,CASSLSLRGISYEQYF,TGTGCCAGCAGCTTGAGTTTAAGGGGAATCTCCTACGAGCAGTACTTC
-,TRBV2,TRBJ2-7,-,CASSEAGSSYEQYF,TGTGCCAGCAGTGAAGCAGGGTCCTCCTACGAGCAGTACTTC
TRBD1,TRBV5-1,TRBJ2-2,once,CASSQMTGGAGGELFF,TGCGCCAGCAGCCAGATGACAGGGGGCGCGGGCGGGGAGCTGTTTTTT
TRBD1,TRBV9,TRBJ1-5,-,CASSVAGTGGQPQHF,TGTGCCAGCAGCGTAGCTGGGACAGGGGGTCAGCCCCAGCATTTT
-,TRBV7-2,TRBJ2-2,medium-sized,CASSFWASRVGSTGELFF,TGTGCCAGCAGCTTTTGGGCTTCCAGGGTGGGGTCCACCGGGGAGCTGTTTTTT
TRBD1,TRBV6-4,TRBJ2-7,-,CASRREGGDLGYEQYF,TGTGCCAGCAGGAGGGAAGGGGGCGACTTAGGGTACGAGCAGTACTTC
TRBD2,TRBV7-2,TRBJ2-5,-,CASSLSQRGVLPQYF,TGTGCCAGCAGCTTAAGCCAGCGGGGGGTCCTTCCCCAGTACTTC
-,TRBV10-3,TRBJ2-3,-,CAIAGADTQYF,TGTGCCATCGCAGGGGCAGATACGCAGTATTTT
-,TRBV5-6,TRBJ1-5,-,CASSFGGNQPQHF,TGTGCCAGCAGCTTCGGAGGGAATCAGCCCCAGCATTTT
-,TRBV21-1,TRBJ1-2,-,CASSTTHGQGGAFLTTF,TGTGCCAGCAGCACTACACATGGACAGGGGGGAGCTTTTTTAACCACCTTC
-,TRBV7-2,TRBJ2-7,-,CASSLSSSSYEQYF,TGTGCCAGCAGCTTATCCAGTAGCTCCTACGAGCAGTACTTC
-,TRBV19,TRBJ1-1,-,CASSPTQNTEAFF,TGTGCCAGTAGCCCCACACAGAACACTGAAGCTTTCTTT
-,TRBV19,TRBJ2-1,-,CASSIRVRGPGGNNEQFF,TGTGCCAGTAGTATAAGGGTCAGGGGTCCTGGGGGGAACAATGAGCAGTTCTTC